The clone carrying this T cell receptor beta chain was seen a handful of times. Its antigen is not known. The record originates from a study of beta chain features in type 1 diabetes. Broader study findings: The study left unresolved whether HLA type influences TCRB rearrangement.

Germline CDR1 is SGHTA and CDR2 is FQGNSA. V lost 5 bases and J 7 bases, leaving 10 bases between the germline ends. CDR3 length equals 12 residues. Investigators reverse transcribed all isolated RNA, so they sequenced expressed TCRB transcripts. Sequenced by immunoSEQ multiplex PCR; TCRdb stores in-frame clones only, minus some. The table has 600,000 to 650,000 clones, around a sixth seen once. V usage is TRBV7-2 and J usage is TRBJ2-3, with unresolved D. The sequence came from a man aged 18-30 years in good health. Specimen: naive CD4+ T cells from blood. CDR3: CASSDTGHTQYF. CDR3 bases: TGTGCCAGCAGCGATACTGGTCATACGCAGTATTTT.